Listed here is a single T cell receptor (beta chain). Its matching antigen is unknown. This table comes from immunoSEQ multiplex PCR, and its TCRdb copy is limited to in-frame clones, with some not included. Of some 11,000 clones in the sample, roughly 80% were seen once. Regarding time point: 2014-2015 season, pre-vaccination. This sample stems from a study of follicular helper T cells after annual influenza vaccination. Study findings and constraints: Productive TCRB sequences came from only roughly 8.5-23% of cells. Day 7 ICOS+CD38+ clones were most often found later in ICOS-CD38- cTfh cells.

Source: CXCR5- memory CD4+ T cells sorted from blood, taken on the day of influenza vaccination. The origin of this receptor is an adult who received the influenza vaccine.

The CDR3 DNA sequence: TGTGCCACCAGCTGGGGGACAGGGGGCGGCAATCAGCCCCAGCATTTT. Protein sequence: CATSWGTGGGNQPQHF. V and J are TRBV15 and TRBJ1-5; 12 bases map to TRBD1. V lost 5 bases and J lost 2; bases outside the gene matches: 4. CDR1 LNHNV and CDR2 YYDKDF come from the germline V gene (reference sequence). This CDR3 region has 16 residues.